This T cell receptor beta chain emerged from a study of CD8+ T cells in alopecia areata. Findings and caveats of the study: Normal scalp had lower clonality than lesional scalp, with alopecia totalis/universalis lesions showing this most strongly.

RNA, once extracted, was reverse transcribed into cDNA for use as the sequencing template. Profiled with immunoSEQ multiplex PCR; TCRdb holds only in-frame clones, not every one. The sample contains 150,000 to 200,000 clones, approximately 60% of which appear only once. Comment on this clone: Its specificity is unknown.

Researchers picked out CD4+ and CD8+ T cells from PBMCs by sorting. CDR3 length: 12 residues. The germline gives CDR1 SNHLY, CDR2 FYNNEI. Trimming removed 7 bases from V and 2 bases from J, with 9 bases in between. The genes are TRBV2 and TRBJ2-7, with D perhaps assigned TRBD1 or TRBD2 (5 bases each). The sequence came from a human donor in good health. Sequenced material: CD4+ T cells sorted from blood. DNA for the CDR3: TGTGCCAGCACCGGGACGCCCTACGAGCAGTACTTC. Encoded protein: CASTGTPYEQYF. The full variable domain, its missing parts supplied by reference TRBV2 and TRBJ2-7, is EPEVTQTPSHQVTQMGQEVILRCVPISNHLYFYWYRQILGQKVEFLVSFYNNEISEKSEIFDDQFSVERPDGSNFTLKIRSTKLEDSAMYFCASTGTPYEQYFGPGTRLTVT.